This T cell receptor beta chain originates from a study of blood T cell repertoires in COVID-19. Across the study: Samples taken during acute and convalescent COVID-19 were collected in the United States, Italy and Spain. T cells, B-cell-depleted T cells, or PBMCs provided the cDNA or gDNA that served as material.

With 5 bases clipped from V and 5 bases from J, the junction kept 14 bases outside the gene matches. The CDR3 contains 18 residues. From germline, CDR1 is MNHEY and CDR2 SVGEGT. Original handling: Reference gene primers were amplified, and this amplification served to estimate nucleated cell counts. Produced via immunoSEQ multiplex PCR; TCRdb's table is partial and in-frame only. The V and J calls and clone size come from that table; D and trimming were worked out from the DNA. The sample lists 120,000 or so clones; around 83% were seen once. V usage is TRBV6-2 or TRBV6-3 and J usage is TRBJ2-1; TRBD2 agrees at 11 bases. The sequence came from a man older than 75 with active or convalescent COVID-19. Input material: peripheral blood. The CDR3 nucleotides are TGTGCCAGCAGTCCGATCGACTGGACTAGCGGGCCGAACAATGAGCAGTTCTTC. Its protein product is CASSPIDWTSGPNNEQFF.